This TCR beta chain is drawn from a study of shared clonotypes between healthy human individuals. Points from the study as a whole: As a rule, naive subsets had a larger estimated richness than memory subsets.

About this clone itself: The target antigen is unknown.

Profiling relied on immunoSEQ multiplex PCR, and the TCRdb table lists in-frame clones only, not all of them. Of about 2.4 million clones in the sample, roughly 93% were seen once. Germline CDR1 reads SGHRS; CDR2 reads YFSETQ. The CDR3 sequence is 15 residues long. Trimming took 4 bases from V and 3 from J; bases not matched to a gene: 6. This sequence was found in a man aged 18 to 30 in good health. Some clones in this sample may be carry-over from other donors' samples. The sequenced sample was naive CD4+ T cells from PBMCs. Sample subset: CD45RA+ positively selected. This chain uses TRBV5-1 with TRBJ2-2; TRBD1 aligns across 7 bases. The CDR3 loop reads CASSPGQSYTGELFF. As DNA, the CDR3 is TGCGCCAGCAGCCCGGGACAGAGTTACACCGGGGAGCTGTTTTTT.